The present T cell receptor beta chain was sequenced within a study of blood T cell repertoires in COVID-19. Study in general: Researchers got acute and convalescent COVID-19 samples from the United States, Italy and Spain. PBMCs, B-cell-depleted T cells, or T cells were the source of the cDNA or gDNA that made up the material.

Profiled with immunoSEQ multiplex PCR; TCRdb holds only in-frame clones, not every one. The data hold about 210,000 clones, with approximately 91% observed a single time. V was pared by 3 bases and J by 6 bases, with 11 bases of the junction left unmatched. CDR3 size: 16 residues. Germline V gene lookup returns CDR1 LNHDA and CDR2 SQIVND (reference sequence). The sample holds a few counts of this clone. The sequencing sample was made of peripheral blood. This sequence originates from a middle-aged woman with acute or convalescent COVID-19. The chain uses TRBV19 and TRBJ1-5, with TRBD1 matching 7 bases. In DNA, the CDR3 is TGTGCCAGTAGTATCAAGGTCGTGGCAGGGGGTCAGCCCCAGCATTTT. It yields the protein CASSIKVVAGGQPQHF.